Following are 14 T cell receptor beta chains from one sample sequenced in a study of shared clonotypes between healthy human individuals. Sequencing used immunoSEQ multiplex PCR; TCRdb keeps in-frame clones, though not all of them. The sample holds about 690,000 clones, less than 95% seen once. The material sequenced was memory CD8+ T cells from PBMCs. Regarding subset: CD45RO+ cells pooled with CCR7-negative TemRA cells. These receptors were obtained from a young man in good health. Some clones in this sample may be carry-over from other donors' samples.

The chain carries TRBV21-1 and TRBJ1-1. TRBV21-1 is reported as a pseudogene. This CDR3 region has 13 residues. In DNA, the CDR3 is TGTGCCAGCACCATAGACGGAAACACTGAAGCTTTCTTT. Translation: CASTIDGNTEAFF.

This sequence joins TRBV15 and TRBJ2-1; TRBD2 matches 8 bases. Per the germline V gene, CDR1 is LNHNV and CDR2 is YYDKDF (reference sequence). The CDR3 sequence is 15 residues long. The V segment lost 2 bases and the J segment 4 bases; nucleotides outside the gene matches: 4. CDR3 sequence reads: CATSRKSGSYNEQFF. The CDR3 region has the DNA TGTGCCACCAGCAGAAAAAGCGGGAGTTACAATGAGCAGTTCTTC.

The count of this clone is one. This sequence joins TRBV29-1 and TRBJ2-5, with TRBD1 matching 8 bases. Per the germline V gene, CDR1 is SQVTM and CDR2 is ANQGSEA. V shed 0 bases, J shed 5 bases, and the junction held 17 bases outside the gene matches. This CDR3 region has 18 residues. The CDR3 region is CSVEDSFGVAGGRETQYF. The CDR3 DNA reads TGCAGCGTTGAAGATTCCTTCGGGGTGGCAGGGGGCCGTGAGACCCAGTACTTC.

The chain recombines TRBV5-6 with TRBJ2-5; TRBD2 matches at 9 bases. Germline V gene data show CDR1 as SGHDT and CDR2 as YYEEEE. This CDR3 has 16 residues. Trimming at V came to 0 bases and at J to 5 bases, leaving 8 bases not matched to a gene. CDR3 DNA: TGTGCCAGCAGCTTGGGCCACACAGGACTAGCGGAGACCCAGTACTTC. The encoded protein is CASSLGHTGLAETQYF.

The chain is built from TRBV4-3 and TRBJ1-3; D gene ambiguous. Germline assignment: CDR1 LGHNA and CDR2 YSLEER. The CDR3 is 13 amino acids. V was pared by 1 base and J by 6 bases, with 7 bases between. The CDR3 loop is CASSQVRENTIYF. In DNA, the CDR3 is TGCGCCAGCAGCCAAGTACGGGAAAACACCATATATTTT.

A single count supports this clone. This chain joins TRBV7-2 and TRBJ2-1, with D perhaps TRBD1 or TRBD2 (6 bases each). The germline V gene encodes CDR1 SGHTA and CDR2 FQGNSA. This CDR3 region has 15 residues. Trimming removed 5 bases at V and 7 bases at J, with 18 bases between. The DNA for the CDR3 is TGTGCCAGCAGCCCGGGTGGGGGGCGCCCAAATGAGCAGTTCTTC. It translates to CASSPGGGRPNEQFF.

About this clone itself: Other DNA sequences in the sample encode the same CDR3. V and J are TRBV27 and TRBJ2-7; D may correspond to TRBD1 or TRBD2 (6 bases each). Germline lookup yields CDR1 MNHEY and CDR2 SMNVEV (reference sequence). V lost 2 bases to trimming and J lost 5 bases, with 10 bases between them. The CDR3 extends over 13 amino acids. As DNA, the CDR3 is TGTGCCAGCAGTTTAGGTGGGGGGCACGAGCAGTACTTC. This translates into CASSLGGGHEQYF.

This chain connects TRBV4-2 to TRBJ2-7; 7 positions match TRBD1. Germline values: CDR1 LGHNA, CDR2 YNFKEQ. Trimming cost V 5 bases and J 2 bases; bases outside gene matches: 9. The CDR3 is made up of 15 amino acids. The CDR3 loop reads CASSSNRGPTYEQYF. The CDR3 DNA reads as TGTGCCAGCAGCAGTAACAGGGGACCTACCTACGAGCAGTACTTC.

The chain uses TRBV27 and TRBJ2-7, with D perhaps TRBD2 (6 bases). The CDR3 is made up of 16 amino acids. V lost 5 bases, J lost 6 bases, and 23 bases lay in between. In germline, CDR1 is MNHEY, CDR2 SMNVEV (reference sequence). The CDR3 DNA follows: TGTGCCAGCAGTCTCTCCCCCGGGACTTACTTTTCCGAGCAGTACTTC. As protein: CASSLSPGTYFSEQYF.

The chain has TRBV4-1 and TRBJ2-3, with TRBD2 matching over 7 bases. The germline V gene has CDR1 MGHRA and CDR2 YSYEKL. The J segment lost 4 bases and the V segment lost 4 bases, leaving 14 bases of the junction unmatched. The CDR3 spans 17 residues. The CDR3 DNA sequence: TGCGCCAGCAGCCGACTTTTAGCGGGCAAAACCCCAGATACGCAGTATTTT. Protein: CASSRLLAGKTPDTQYF.

This chain connects TRBV27 to TRBJ1-1, with D tentatively TRBD1 (6 bases). CDR3 length equals 16 residues. V lost 4 bases, J lost 5 bases, and 20 bases lay in between. The germline gives CDR1 MNHEY, CDR2 SMNVEV (reference sequence). The CDR3 reads CASSSTPPTGRTEAFF. CDR3 coding DNA: TGTGCCAGCAGTTCGACCCCTCCCACAGGGAGAACTGAAGCTTTCTTT.

This clone was observed a handful of times. The V gene is TRBV20-1, the J gene TRBJ1-1; D call uncertain. The CDR3 extends over 10 amino acids. Looked up from germline, CDR1 is DFQATT and CDR2 is SNEGSKA (reference sequence). Trimming stripped 7 bases from V and 3 bases from J, with 6 bases between. In nucleotides, the CDR3 is TGCAGTGTCGGATACACTGAAGCTTTCTTT. Translating gives CSVGYTEAFF.

This chain joins TRBV6-5 and TRBJ2-1; D call uncertain. CDR1 is MNHEY, CDR2 SVGAGI, per germline. V was shortened by 2 bases and J by 0 bases, with 8 bases between the two germline ends. The CDR3 loop spans 15 amino acids. The CDR3 reads CASSYVESSYNEQFF. The CDR3 DNA follows: TGTGCCAGCAGTTACGTAGAAAGCTCCTACAATGAGCAGTTCTTC.

V gene TRBV6-1 combines with J gene TRBJ2-1; perhaps TRBD2 as D (5 bases). With 0 bases removed from V and 2 bases from J, the gap between germline ends came to 11 bases. CDR3 length: 16 amino acids. Germline assignment: CDR1 MNHNS and CDR2 SASEGT. CDR3 nucleotides: TGTGCCAGCAGTGAAGCCTGGGAGCCAACCTACAATGAGCAGTTCTTC. Translation: CASSEAWEPTYNEQFF.